This TCR beta chain came from a study of regulatory T cells in long-lasting Graves disease. Findings and limits, study-wide: Persistent disease was associated with favored TRBV28 usage and with favored use of TRBJ1-2 and TRBJ2-5.

Arm-PCR with iRepertoire HTBI primers amplified the CDR3 regions for these TCR beta libraries. TCRdb ran MiXCR on the multiplex PCR reads and lists one entry per CDR3 protein. The profile shows about 290,000 distinct CDR3 sequences, 20% to 25% of them singletons. This clonotype came up many times. Its antigen is still unknown. Germline V gives CDR1 MNHNS, CDR2 SASEGT. With 8 bases removed from V and 3 bases from J, the gap between germline ends came to 13 bases. This CDR3 has 13 amino acids. Time point noted: persistent/refractory GD, antithyroid drugs over 5 years with positive TRAb. Following extraction of RNA from PBMCs, that RNA was used to make the TCR library.

The sequence came from a female donor with Graves disease. The chain uses TRBV6-1 and TRBJ2-5, with a tentative D call TRBD2 (7 bases). The source material was peripheral blood mononuclear cells (PBMCs), sampled when the disease was refractory, from a patient treated with antithyroid drugs. CDR3 amino acids: CASRGALKETQYF. CDR3 DNA sequence: TGTGCCAGCCGGGGGGCGTTAAAAGAGACCCAGTACTTC.